The present T cell receptor (beta chain) was sequenced within a study of identical twins. General study results and limits: For cord blood, abundant beta clonotypes had fewer insertions, unlike memory repertoires, which showed none.

CDR3 size: 14 residues. Trimming stripped 1 base from V and 8 bases from J, with 14 bases between. Germline-derived CDR1 and CDR2 are MNHEY and SVGAGI. This clonotype came up many times. Its specificity is not known. TCRdb recomputed calls from the 5' RACE reads with MiXCR, one row per CDR3 protein. The sample contains 350,000 to 500,000 distinct CDR3 sequences, about 18% of which appear only once. This chain joins TRBV6-5 and TRBJ1-2, with D possibly TRBD1 on 5 matching bases. The material sequenced was naive T cells sorted from blood. The clonotype originates from a man over 45 in good health. CDR3 region: CASSYFGREGGYTF. The DNA of the CDR3 is TGTGCCAGCAGTTACTTCGGCAGGGAGGGAGGCTACACCTTC.